The entry below describes one TCR beta chain. This specimen comes from a study of blood T cell repertoires in COVID-19. Study overall: The United States, Italy and Spain provided the acute and convalescent COVID-19 samples. Sample material is recorded as cDNA or gDNA derived from T cells, B-cell-depleted T cells, or PBMCs.

Trimming pared 1 base from V and 5 bases from J, leaving 5 bases between. Germline-derived CDR1 and CDR2 are LNHNV and YYDKDF (reference sequence). The CDR3 is 12 amino acids. TCRdb keeps only in-frame clones here, not all; method: immunoSEQ multiplex PCR. The table records 100,000 or so clones, less than 85% of them present only once. The sequencing sample was made of peripheral blood. This chain links TRBV15 with TRBJ2-5, with D uncertain. This TCR was sampled from a man aged 65 to 79 with active or convalescent COVID-19. CDR3 residues: CATSRAQETQYF. In DNA form, the CDR3 reads TGTGCCACCAGCAGAGCCCAGGAGACCCAGTACTTC.